This entry describes one T cell receptor beta chain. Only in-frame clones appear in the TCRdb table, and some are missing; sequencing was by immunoSEQ multiplex PCR. The clone table shows approximately 190,000 clones, with the ten largest holding more than 2%. The data are from a study of control samples from healthy donors and cancer patients. This CDR3 is 16 amino acids long. The V gene end was trimmed by 3 bases and the J gene end by 3 bases; junction bases not matched to a gene: 6. CDR1 is KGHSH and CDR2 is LQKENI in the germline V gene. Input material: blood. This chain links TRBV18 with TRBJ2-1; 9 bases are a match to TRBD1. The receptor was derived from a woman aged 25 to 39 in good health. CDR3: CASSPNPGQGYNEQFF. CDR3 sequence (DNA): TGTGCCAGCTCACCGAATCCGGGACAGGGCTACAATGAGCAGTTCTTC.